This entry describes one T cell receptor (beta chain). Profiling relied on immunoSEQ multiplex PCR, and the TCRdb table lists in-frame clones only, not all of them. The top ten clones hold about 0.37% of a sample with more than 2,000,000 clones, about 92% of them seen once. The record originates from a study of shared clonotypes between healthy human individuals. Trimming cost V 6 bases and J 2 bases, with 11 bases left between them. The germline V gene encodes CDR1 MDHEN and CDR2 SYDVKM. The CDR3 sequence is 13 residues long. The receptor's source is a man aged 18 to 30 in good health. Some clones in this sample may be carry-over from other donors' samples. This chain joins TRBV28 and TRBJ2-7; D is possibly TRBD1 (6 bases). Sequenced sample: naive CD4+ T cells from PBMCs. Noted subset: CD45RA+ positively selected. CDR3 coding DNA: TGTGCCAGCAGAAACAGGGACCCCTACGAGCAGTACTTC. This gives the protein CASRNRDPYEQYF. Using reference TRBV28 and TRBJ2-7 for the parts outside the CDR3, the full variable domain is DVKVTQSSRYLVKRTGEKVFLECVQDMDHENMFWYRQDPGLGLRLIYFSYDVKMKEKGDIPEGYSVSREKKERFSLILESASTNQTSMYLCASRNRDPYEQYFGPGTRLTVT.